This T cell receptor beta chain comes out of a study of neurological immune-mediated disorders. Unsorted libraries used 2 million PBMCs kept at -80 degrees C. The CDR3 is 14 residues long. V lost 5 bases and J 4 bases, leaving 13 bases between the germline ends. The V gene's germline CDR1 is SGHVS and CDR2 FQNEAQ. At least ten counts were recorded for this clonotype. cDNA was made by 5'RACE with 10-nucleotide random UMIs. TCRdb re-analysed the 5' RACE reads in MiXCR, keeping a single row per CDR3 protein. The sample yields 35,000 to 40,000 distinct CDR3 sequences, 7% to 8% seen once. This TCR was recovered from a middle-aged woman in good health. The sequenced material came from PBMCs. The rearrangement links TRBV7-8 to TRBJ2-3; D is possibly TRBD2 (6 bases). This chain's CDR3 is CASSPRETSDTQYF. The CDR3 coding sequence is TGTGCCAGCAGCCCCCGGGAGACATCAGATACGCAGTATTTT.